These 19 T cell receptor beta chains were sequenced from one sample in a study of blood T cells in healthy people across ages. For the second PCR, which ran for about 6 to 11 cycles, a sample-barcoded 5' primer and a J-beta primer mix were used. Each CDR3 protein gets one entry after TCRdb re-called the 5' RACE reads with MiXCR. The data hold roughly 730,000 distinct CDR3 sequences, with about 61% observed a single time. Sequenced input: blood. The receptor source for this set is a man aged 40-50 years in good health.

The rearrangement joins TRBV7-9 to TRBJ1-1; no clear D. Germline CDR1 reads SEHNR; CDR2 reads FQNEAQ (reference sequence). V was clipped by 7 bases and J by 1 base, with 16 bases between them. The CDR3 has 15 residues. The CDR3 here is CASTRTAASNTEAFF. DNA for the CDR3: TGTGCCAGCACCAGGACGGCCGCCTCGAACACTGAAGCTTTCTTT.

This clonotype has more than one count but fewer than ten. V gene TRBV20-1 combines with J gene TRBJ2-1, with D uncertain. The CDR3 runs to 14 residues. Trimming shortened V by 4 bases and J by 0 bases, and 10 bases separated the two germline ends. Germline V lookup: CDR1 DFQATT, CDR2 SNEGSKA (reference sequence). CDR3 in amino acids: CSATGRPSYNEQFF. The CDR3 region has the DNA TGCAGTGCTACCGGCCGGCCCTCCTACAATGAGCAGTTCTTC.

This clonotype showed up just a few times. The CDR3 is CASTRLGGGGGEQYF. CDR3 DNA: TGTGCCAGCACCCGCCTTGGGGGAGGAGGGGGTGAGCAGTACTTC. The chain combines TRBV12-3 or TRBV12-4 with TRBJ2-7, with D tentatively TRBD1 or TRBD2 (6 bases each). Trimming took off 7 bases at V and 7 bases at J, with 23 bases between the two ends. The CDR3 length is 15 residues.

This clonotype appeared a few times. The CDR3, as DNA: TGTGCCAGCAGCTTAGTAGCGGGGGGCCCGCAAGAGACCCAGTACTTC. It yields the protein CASSLVAGGPQETQYF. The chain carries TRBV7-9 and TRBJ2-5; 10 bases map to TRBD2. Per the germline V gene, CDR1 is SEHNR and CDR2 is FQNEAQ (reference sequence). CDR3 length equals 16 residues. The ends lost 1 base at V and 2 bases at J; junction bases unmatched: 4. Based on the CDR3 plus reference TRBV7-9 and TRBJ2-5, the full variable domain is DTGVSQNPRHKITKRGQNVTFRCDPISEHNRLYWYRQTLGQGPEFLTYFQNEAQLEKSRLLSDRFSAERPKGSFSTLEIQRTEQGDSAMYLCASSLVAGGPQETQYFGPGTRLLVL.

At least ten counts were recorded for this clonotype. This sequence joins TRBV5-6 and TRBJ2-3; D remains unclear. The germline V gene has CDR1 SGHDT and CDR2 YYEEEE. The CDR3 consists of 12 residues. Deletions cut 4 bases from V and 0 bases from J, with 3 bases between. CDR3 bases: TGTGCCAGCAGCGAGAGCACAGATACGCAGTATTTT. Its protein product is CASSESTDTQYF.

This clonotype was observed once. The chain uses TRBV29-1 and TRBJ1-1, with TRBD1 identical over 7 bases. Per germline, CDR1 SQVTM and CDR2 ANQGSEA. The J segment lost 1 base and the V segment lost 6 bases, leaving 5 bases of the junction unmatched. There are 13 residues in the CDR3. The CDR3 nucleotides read TGCAGCGTAGCCGGGACAGCGAACACTGAAGCTTTCTTT. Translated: CSVAGTANTEAFF. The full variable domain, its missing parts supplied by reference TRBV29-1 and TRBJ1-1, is SAVISQKPSRDICQRGTSLTIQCQVDSQVTMMFWYRQQPGQSLTLIATANQGSEATYESGFVIDKFPISRPNLTFSTLTVSNMSPEDSSIYLCSVAGTANTEAFFGQGTRLTVV.

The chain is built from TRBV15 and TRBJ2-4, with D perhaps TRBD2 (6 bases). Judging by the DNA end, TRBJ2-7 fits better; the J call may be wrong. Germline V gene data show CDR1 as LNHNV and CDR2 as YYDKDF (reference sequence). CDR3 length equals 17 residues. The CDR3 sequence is CATSRAGDGAAGDEQYF. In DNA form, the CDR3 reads TGTGCCACCAGCAGAGCGGGCGATGGGGCAGCGGGCGACGAGCAGTACTTC.

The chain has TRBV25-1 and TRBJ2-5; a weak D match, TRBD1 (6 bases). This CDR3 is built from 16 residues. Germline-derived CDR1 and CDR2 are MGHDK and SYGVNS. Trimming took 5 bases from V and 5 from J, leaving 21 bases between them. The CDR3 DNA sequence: TGTGCCAGCAGTTCAGTGGGTACAGGGCCGCGGGAGACCCAGTACTTC. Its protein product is CASSSVGTGPRETQYF.

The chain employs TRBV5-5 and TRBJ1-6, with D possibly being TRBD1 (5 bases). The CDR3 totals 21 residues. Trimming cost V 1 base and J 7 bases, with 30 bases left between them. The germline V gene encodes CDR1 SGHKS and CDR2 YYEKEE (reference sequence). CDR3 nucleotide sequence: TGTGCCAGCAGCTTGTTATACAGGCCACTCACCCGGGACTCCCTAAATTCACCCCTCCACTTT. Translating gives CASSLLYRPLTRDSLNSPLHF. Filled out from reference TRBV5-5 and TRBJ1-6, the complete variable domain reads DAGVTQSPTHLIKTRGQQVTLRCSPISGHKSVSWYQQVLGQGPQFIFQYYEKEERGRGNFPDRFSARQFPNYSSELNVNALLLGDSALYLCASSLLYRPLTRDSLNSPLHFGNGTRLTVT.

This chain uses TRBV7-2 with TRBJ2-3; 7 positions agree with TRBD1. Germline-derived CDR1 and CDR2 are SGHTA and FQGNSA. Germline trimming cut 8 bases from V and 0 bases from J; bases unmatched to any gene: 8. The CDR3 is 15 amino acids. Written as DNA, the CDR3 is TGTGCCAGCGAAGACAGGGCGACTAGCACAGATACGCAGTATTTT. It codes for CASEDRATSTDTQYF.

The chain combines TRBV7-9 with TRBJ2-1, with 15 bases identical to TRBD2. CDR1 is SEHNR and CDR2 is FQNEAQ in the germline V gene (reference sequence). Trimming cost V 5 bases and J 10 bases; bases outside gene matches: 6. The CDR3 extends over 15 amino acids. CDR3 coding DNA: TGTGCCAGCAGCCGGACTAGCGGGGGGGCGTGGGAGCAGTTCTTC. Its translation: CASSRTSGGAWEQFF.

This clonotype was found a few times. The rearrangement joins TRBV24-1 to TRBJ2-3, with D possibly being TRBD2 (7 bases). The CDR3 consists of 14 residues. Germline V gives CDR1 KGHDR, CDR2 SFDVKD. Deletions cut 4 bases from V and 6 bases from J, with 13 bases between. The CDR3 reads CATSEYREGDTQYF. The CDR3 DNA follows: TGTGCCACCAGTGAATACAGGGAGGGCGATACGCAGTATTTT.

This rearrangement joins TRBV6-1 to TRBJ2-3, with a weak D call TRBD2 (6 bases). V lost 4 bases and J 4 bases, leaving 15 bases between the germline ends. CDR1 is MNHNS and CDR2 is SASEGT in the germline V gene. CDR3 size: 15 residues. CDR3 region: CASSGRGVVPDTQYF. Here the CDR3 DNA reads TGTGCCAGCAGTGGGAGGGGCGTCGTCCCAGATACGCAGTATTTT.

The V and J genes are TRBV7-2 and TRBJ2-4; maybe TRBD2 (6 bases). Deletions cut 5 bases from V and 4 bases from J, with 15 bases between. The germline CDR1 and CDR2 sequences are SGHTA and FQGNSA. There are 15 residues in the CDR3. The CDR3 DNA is TGTGCCAGCAGCGCCGGCGGGGATGGGAAAAACATTCAGTACTTC. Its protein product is CASSAGGDGKNIQYF.

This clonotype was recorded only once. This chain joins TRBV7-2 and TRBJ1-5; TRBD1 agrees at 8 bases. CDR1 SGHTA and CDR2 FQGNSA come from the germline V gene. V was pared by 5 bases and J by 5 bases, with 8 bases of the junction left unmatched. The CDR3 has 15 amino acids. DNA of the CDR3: TGTGCCAGCAGCGCCCAGACAGGGGTCGATCAGCCCCAGCATTTT. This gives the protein CASSAQTGVDQPQHF.

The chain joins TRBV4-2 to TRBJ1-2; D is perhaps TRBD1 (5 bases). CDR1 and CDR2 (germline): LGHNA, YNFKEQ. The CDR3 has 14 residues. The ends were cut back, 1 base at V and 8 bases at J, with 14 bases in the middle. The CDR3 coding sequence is TGTGCCAGCAGCCAAGGGGGGGTGGGCCTCGGCTACACCTTC. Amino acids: CASSQGGVGLGYTF.

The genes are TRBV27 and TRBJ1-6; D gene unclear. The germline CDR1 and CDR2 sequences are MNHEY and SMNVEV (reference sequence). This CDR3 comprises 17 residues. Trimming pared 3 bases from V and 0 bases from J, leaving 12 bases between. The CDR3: CASSFEKPSSYNSPLHF. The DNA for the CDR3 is TGTGCCAGCAGTTTTGAAAAACCGAGCTCCTATAATTCACCCCTCCACTTT.

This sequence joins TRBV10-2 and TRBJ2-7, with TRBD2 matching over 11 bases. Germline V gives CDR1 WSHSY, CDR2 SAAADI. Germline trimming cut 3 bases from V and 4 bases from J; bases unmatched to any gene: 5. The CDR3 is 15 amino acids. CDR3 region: CASSDTSGSQYEQYF. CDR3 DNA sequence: TGCGCCAGCAGTGATACTAGCGGGAGTCAATACGAGCAGTACTTC.

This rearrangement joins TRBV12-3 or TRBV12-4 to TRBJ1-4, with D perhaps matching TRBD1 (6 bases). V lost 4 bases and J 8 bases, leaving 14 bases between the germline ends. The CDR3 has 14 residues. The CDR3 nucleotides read TGTGCCAGCAGTTCCAGGGGATGGGAAGAAAAACTGTTTTTT. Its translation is CASSSRGWEEKLFF.